Here is one TCR beta chain with its context. Clones were sequenced by immunoSEQ multiplex PCR, and TCRdb holds only the in-frame ones, with some missing. Of some 190,000 clones listed, approximately 86% are singletons. This entry is derived from a study of blood T cell repertoires in COVID-19. Whole-study context: COVID-19 samples collected from the United States, Italy and Spain covered acute and convalescent phases. From T cells, B-cell-depleted T cells, or PBMCs came the material, which was cDNA or gDNA.

The CDR3 covers 13 residues. The trim removed 7 bases at V and 10 bases at J, leaving 9 bases unmatched. Per the germline V gene, CDR1 is SQVTM and CDR2 is ANQGSEA. This TCR came from a man younger than 30 with active or convalescent COVID-19. Sequencing was done on a sample of peripheral blood. The chain joins TRBV29-1 to TRBJ2-1, with TRBD2 matching over 11 bases. The CDR3 spells CSGLGLAVGEQFF. The CDR3 DNA reads TGCAGCGGCCTGGGACTAGCGGTAGGGGAGCAGTTCTTC.